These 22 T cell receptor beta chains were sequenced from one sample in a study of shared clonotypes between healthy human individuals. TCRdb's table, derived via immunoSEQ multiplex PCR, lists solely in-frame clones and lacks some. This sample has around 1.1 million clones; 70% to 80% occur once, and the top ten carry under 0.8%. Sequences were obtained from memory CD4+ T cells from PBMCs. Sample subset: CD45RA-negative fraction. Every receptor here comes from a man between 18 and 29 years old in good health. Some clones in this sample may be carry-over from other donors' samples.

The chain joins TRBV2 to TRBJ1-4, with D tentatively TRBD1 (6 bases). CDR1 and CDR2 (germline): SNHLY, FYNNEI. The CDR3 length is 15 residues. V was pared by 2 bases and J by 3 bases, with 10 bases between. The CDR3 nucleotides read TGTGCCAGCAGTGAATGGGGGGCGCCTAATGAAAAACTGTTTTTT. The encoded protein is CASSEWGAPNEKLFF.

V usage is TRBV9 and J usage is TRBJ2-2; 8 bases agree with TRBD2. The ends lost 3 bases at V and 4 bases at J; junction bases unmatched: 8. The V gene's germline CDR1 is SGDLS and CDR2 YYNGEE. The length of the CDR3 is 16 residues. CDR3: CASSAGGRPGTGELFF. In DNA form, the CDR3 reads TGTGCCAGCAGCGCAGGCGGGAGGCCTGGCACCGGGGAGCTGTTTTTT. Combining the CDR3 with reference TRBV9 and TRBJ2-2 gives the whole variable domain DSGVTQTPKHLITATGQRVTLRCSPRSGDLSVYWYQQSLDQGLQFLIQYYNGEERAKGNILERFSAQQFPDLHSELNLSSLELGDSALYFCASSAGGRPGTGELFFGEGSRLTVL.

This clone has just a few counts. The rearrangement joins TRBV6-6 to TRBJ1-1; no firm D call. Germline-derived CDR1 and CDR2 are MNHNY and SVGAGI (reference sequence). The CDR3 runs to 11 residues. CDR3 sequence reads: CGSLMNTEAFF. CDR3 DNA sequence: TGTGGATCCCTCATGAACACTGAAGCTTTCTTT.

The chain is built from TRBV15 and TRBJ1-2; 7 nucleotides match TRBD1. Germline CDR1 and CDR2: LNHNV and YYDKDF (reference sequence). This CDR3 has 14 amino acids. The J segment lost 7 bases and the V segment lost 0 bases, leaving 5 bases of the junction unmatched. The chain's CDR3 is CATSRDRDRAGYTF. CDR3 DNA sequence: TGTGCCACCAGCAGAGATCGCGACAGGGCTGGCTACACCTTC.

This rearrangement joins TRBV27 to TRBJ2-5; a possible D gene is TRBD1 (5 bases). The CDR3 runs to 15 residues. V dropped 5 bases and J dropped 6 bases, with 19 bases sitting between them. Germline CDR1 reads MNHEY; CDR2 reads SMNVEV (reference sequence). The CDR3 reads CASSQNTGSEKTQYF. CDR3 DNA: TGTGCCAGCAGTCAAAATACAGGTAGTGAGAAGACCCAGTACTTC.

This clone has just a few counts. The chain carries TRBV19 and TRBJ1-1; the D gene is possibly TRBD1 (5 bases). The CDR3 totals 13 residues. The germline V gene encodes CDR1 LNHDA and CDR2 SQIVND (reference sequence). V lost 4 bases to trimming and J lost 7 bases, with 13 bases between them. CDR3 in amino acids: CASSTWGLNEAFF. CDR3 bases: TGTGCCAGTAGTACCTGGGGCTTGAATGAAGCTTTCTTT. Together with reference TRBV19 and TRBJ1-1, the CDR3 gives the full variable domain: DGGITQSPKYLFRKEGQNVTLSCEQNLNHDAMYWYRQDPGQGLRLIYYSQIVNDFQKGDIAEGYSVSREKKESFPLTVTSAQKNPTAFYLCASSTWGLNEAFFGQGTRLTVV.

The chain has TRBV6-1 and TRBJ2-5; D possibly corresponds to TRBD1 (6 bases). Germline V gene data show CDR1 as MNHNS and CDR2 as SASEGT. This CDR3 has 13 residues. V lost 10 bases and J 5 bases, leaving 17 bases between the germline ends. CDR3 sequence (DNA): TGTGCCACCCGGGACAACTCGAGGGAGACCCAGTACTTC. Translating gives CATRDNSRETQYF.

The chain links TRBV15 to TRBJ2-2; 11 bases line up with TRBD2. V shed 1 base, J shed 6 bases, and the junction held 4 bases outside the gene matches. The CDR3 runs to 16 residues. Germline CDR1 LNHNV, CDR2 YYDKDF (reference sequence). CDR3 nucleotides: TGTGCCACCAGCAGAGTTAGCGGGAGGGTTCCCGGGGAGCTGTTTTTT. Its protein product is CATSRVSGRVPGELFF.

This clone appeared a single time. This chain links TRBV6-1 with TRBJ1-4, with no clear D. The CDR3 covers 15 residues. Trimming took 6 bases from V and 7 from J, leaving 18 bases between them. Germline V lookup: CDR1 MNHNS, CDR2 SASEGT. The CDR3 here is CASRRIRTEGEKLFF. The CDR3 bases are TGTGCCAGCAGGAGGATTAGGACGGAGGGTGAAAAACTGTTTTTT.

The chain combines TRBV5-1 with TRBJ2-2; the D gene is possibly TRBD2 (5 bases). The CDR3 spans 14 residues. The V and J ends lost 7 bases and 4 bases respectively, with 14 bases between them. Germline V gene data show CDR1 as SGHRS and CDR2 as YFSETQ. CDR3 sequence reads: CASSVSRATGELFF. The DNA for the CDR3 is TGCGCCAGCTCGGTGTCGAGGGCCACCGGGGAGCTGTTTTTT.

The chain joins TRBV19 to TRBJ1-5, with unresolved D. CDR1 and CDR2 from the germline V gene are LNHDA and SQIVND (reference sequence). Trimming removed 1 base at V and 5 bases at J, with 9 bases between. The CDR3 has 14 residues. For the CDR3, the DNA is TGTGCCAGTAGTATAGCGGGAGATGATCAGCCCCAGCATTTT. It is translated as CASSIAGDDQPQHF.

There are many counts of this clone. The gene calls are TRBV5-1 and TRBJ2-7; D is ambiguous. Germline V lookup: CDR1 SGHRS, CDR2 YFSETQ. The CDR3 contains 14 residues. V lost 7 bases to trimming and J lost 2 bases, with 16 bases between them. The CDR3 DNA sequence: TGCGCCAGCCTCCCCCCGGGCCCAGCCTACGAGCAGTACTTC. It is translated as CASLPPGPAYEQYF.

Details on this clone: Other DNA sequences in this sample translate to the same CDR3. V and J are TRBV2 and TRBJ2-7; D call uncertain. In germline, CDR1 is SNHLY, CDR2 FYNNEI. V was pared by 2 bases and J by 2 bases, with 4 bases between. The CDR3 spans 12 residues. CDR3 nucleotide sequence: TGTGCCAGCAGTGAATCAACCTACGAGCAGTACTTC. It translates to CASSESTYEQYF.

The chain employs TRBV10-1 and TRBJ2-2; the match to TRBD1 covers 8 bases. Germline values: CDR1 WNHNN, CDR2 SYGVQD (reference sequence). After removal of 4 bases from V and 1 base from J, the junction contained 2 bases not matched to a gene. The CDR3 is made up of 15 amino acids. Here the CDR3 reads CASSVGQGNTGELFF. CDR3 bases: TGCGCCAGCAGTGTCGGACAGGGGAACACCGGGGAGCTGTTTTTT.

V usage is TRBV6-1 and J usage is TRBJ1-5; D not certain. The CDR3 is made up of 14 amino acids. The germline gives CDR1 MNHNS, CDR2 SASEGT. V was cut by 7 bases and J by 5 bases, with 15 bases left in between. This CDR3 reads CASTGHSGDQPQHF. The CDR3 DNA reads TGTGCCAGCACCGGTCACTCCGGGGATCAGCCCCAGCATTTT.

This clone has just one count. The chain's CDR3 is CASSSSWRESYNEQFF. CDR3 DNA sequence: TGTGCCAGCAGTTCCTCGTGGCGGGAGAGTTACAATGAGCAGTTCTTC. The chain carries TRBV28 and TRBJ2-1, with 7 bases aligning to TRBD2. The V and J ends lost 4 bases and 4 bases, in that order; junction bases with no gene match: 10. The CDR3 totals 16 residues. The V gene's germline CDR1 is MDHEN and CDR2 SYDVKM.

This clone was detected only a few times. The chain employs TRBV19 and TRBJ1-1; D might be TRBD1 (5 bases). The CDR3 runs to 15 residues. With 3 bases removed from V and 4 bases from J, the gap between germline ends came to 15 bases. CDR1 and CDR2 (germline): LNHDA, SQIVND (reference sequence). The CDR3 DNA is TGTGCCAGTAGTATTCAGAAAGTAGGGACCACTGAAGCTTTCTTT. Protein sequence: CASSIQKVGTTEAFF.

The chain couples TRBV5-1 to TRBJ2-5; D gene ambiguous. Trimming took 6 bases from V and 2 from J, leaving 14 bases between them. This CDR3 has 14 amino acids. Germline CDR1 and CDR2: SGHRS and YFSETQ. The CDR3 sequence is CASKNGQQQETQYF. The CDR3 nucleotides are TGCGCCAGCAAGAACGGGCAGCAACAAGAGACCCAGTACTTC.

As concerns this clone: The likely explanation is a read error, given a far larger clone one base away. The chain recombines TRBV30 with TRBJ1-5, with D maybe TRBD1 (5 bases). With 3 bases removed from V and 6 bases from J, the gap between germline ends came to 15 bases. This CDR3 is built from 14 residues. CDR1 is GTSNPN, CDR2 SVGIG, per germline (reference sequence). Here the CDR3 DNA reads TGTGCCTGGAGCGAAAACAGGTCTGGTCAGCCCCAGCATTTT. It encodes CAWSENRSGQPQHF. The variable domain in full, completed from reference TRBV30 and TRBJ1-5, reads SQTIHQWPATLVQPVGSPLSLECTVEGTSNPNLYWYRQAAGRGLQLLFYSVGIGQISSEVPQNLSASRPQDRQFILSSKKLLLSDSGFYLCAWSENRSGQPQHFGDGTRLSIL.

V is TRBV6-6 and J is TRBJ1-3, with D possibly TRBD1 on 6 matching bases. V dropped 6 bases and J dropped 2 bases, with 14 bases sitting between them. The CDR3 is 15 amino acids. Germline V CDR1 and CDR2: MNHNY, SVGAGI (reference sequence). CDR3 sequence (DNA): TGTGCCAGCAGCCAAGACAGGAACCCTGGAAACACCATATATTTT. Protein product: CASSQDRNPGNTIYF.

This chain uses TRBV28 with TRBJ2-3; D may be TRBD1 (7 bases). This CDR3 comprises 13 residues. Trimming pared 11 bases from V and 2 bases from J, leaving 14 bases between. Germline lookup yields CDR1 MDHEN and CDR2 SYDVKM. The CDR3 loop reads CALGGTATDTQYF. Written as DNA, the CDR3 is TGTGCCTTAGGGGGGACAGCCACAGATACGCAGTATTTT. The whole variable domain, remainder taken from reference TRBV28 and TRBJ2-3, is DVKVTQSSRYLVKRTGEKVFLECVQDMDHENMFWYRQDPGLGLRLIYFSYDVKMKEKGDIPEGYSVSREKKERFSLILESASTNQTSMYLCALGGTATDTQYFGPGTRLTVL.

In regard to this clone: Other DNA variants within this sample encode the same CDR3. The V call is TRBV18, the J call TRBJ1-5; D not certain. This CDR3 has 15 residues. V was shortened by 1 base and J by 0 bases, with 7 bases between the two germline ends. The germline CDR1 and CDR2 sequences are KGHSH and LQKENI. Here the CDR3 reads CASSPRGNSNQPQHF. The CDR3 bases are TGTGCCAGCTCACCACGTGGAAATAGCAATCAGCCCCAGCATTTT.